This T cell receptor (beta chain) originates from a study of T cell repertoires in cytomegalovirus infection. One entry per CDR3 protein results from TCRdb running MiXCR on the reads. The table records approximately 500,000 distinct CDR3 sequences, about 15% of them present only once. Study results and caveats: Using cumulative public TCR beta family frequency, the authors identified those who carried CMV together with the relevant HLA.

This clonotype was seen at least ten times. Its target is unknown. Germline V lookup: CDR1 SGHVS, CDR2 FNYEAQ. CDR3 length: 19 residues. V lost 2 bases to trimming and J lost 0 bases, with 17 bases between them. The TCR originated in a human donor in good health (CMV status not recorded). Some clones in this sample may be carry-over from other donors' samples. The chain is built from TRBV7-6 and TRBJ2-6, with D possibly being TRBD1 or TRBD2 (5 bases each). The sample taken for sequencing was CD8+ T cells from PBMCs. The CDR3 sequence is CASSLFFAGSNSGANVLTF. The CDR3 DNA is TGTGCCAGCAGCTTATTTTTCGCAGGGAGCAACTCTGGGGCCAACGTCCTGACTTTC.